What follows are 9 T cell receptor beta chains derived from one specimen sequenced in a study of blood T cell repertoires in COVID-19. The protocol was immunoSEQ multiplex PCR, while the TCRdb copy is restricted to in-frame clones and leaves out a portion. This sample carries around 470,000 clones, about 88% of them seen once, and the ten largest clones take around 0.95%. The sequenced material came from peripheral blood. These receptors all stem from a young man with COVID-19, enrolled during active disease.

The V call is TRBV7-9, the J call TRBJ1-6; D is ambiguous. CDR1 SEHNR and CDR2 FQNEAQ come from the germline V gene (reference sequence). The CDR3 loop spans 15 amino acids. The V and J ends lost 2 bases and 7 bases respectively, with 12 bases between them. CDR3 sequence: CASSLWEAPNSPLHF. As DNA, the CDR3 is TGTGCCAGCAGCTTATGGGAGGCGCCCAATTCACCCCTCCACTTT. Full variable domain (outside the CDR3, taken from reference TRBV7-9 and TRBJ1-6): DTGVSQNPRHKITKRGQNVTFRCDPISEHNRLYWYRQTLGQGPEFLTYFQNEAQLEKSRLLSDRFSAERPKGSFSTLEIQRTEQGDSAMYLCASSLWEAPNSPLHFGNGTRLTVT.

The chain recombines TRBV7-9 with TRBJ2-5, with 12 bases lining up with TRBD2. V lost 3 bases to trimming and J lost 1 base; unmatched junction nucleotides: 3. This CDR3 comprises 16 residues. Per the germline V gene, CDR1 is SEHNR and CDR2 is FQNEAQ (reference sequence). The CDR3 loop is CASSLLAGGPQETQYF. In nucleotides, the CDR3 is TGTGCCAGCAGCTTGCTAGCGGGAGGGCCCCAAGAGACCCAGTACTTC. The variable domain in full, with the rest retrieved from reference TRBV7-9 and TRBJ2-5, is DTGVSQNPRHKITKRGQNVTFRCDPISEHNRLYWYRQTLGQGPEFLTYFQNEAQLEKSRLLSDRFSAERPKGSFSTLEIQRTEQGDSAMYLCASSLLAGGPQETQYFGPGTRLLVL.

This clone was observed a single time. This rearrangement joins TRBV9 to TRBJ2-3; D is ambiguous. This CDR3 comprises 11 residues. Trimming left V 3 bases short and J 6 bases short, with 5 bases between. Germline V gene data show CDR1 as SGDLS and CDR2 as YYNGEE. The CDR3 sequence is CASSASDTQYF. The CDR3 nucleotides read TGTGCCAGCAGCGCGTCGGATACGCAGTATTTT.

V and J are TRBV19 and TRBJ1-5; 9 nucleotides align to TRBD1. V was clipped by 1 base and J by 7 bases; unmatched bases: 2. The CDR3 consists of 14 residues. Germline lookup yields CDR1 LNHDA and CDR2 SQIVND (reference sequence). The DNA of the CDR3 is TGTGCCAGTAGTATAGGTACAGGGGGCCAGCCCCAGCATTTT. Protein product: CASSIGTGGQPQHF.

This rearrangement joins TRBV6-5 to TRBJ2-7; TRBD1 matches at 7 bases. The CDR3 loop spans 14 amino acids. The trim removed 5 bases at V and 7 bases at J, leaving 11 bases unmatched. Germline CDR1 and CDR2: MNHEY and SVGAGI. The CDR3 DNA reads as TGTGCCAGCAGTAACGACAGGGCCCTTCGTGAGCAGTACTTC. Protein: CASSNDRALREQYF.

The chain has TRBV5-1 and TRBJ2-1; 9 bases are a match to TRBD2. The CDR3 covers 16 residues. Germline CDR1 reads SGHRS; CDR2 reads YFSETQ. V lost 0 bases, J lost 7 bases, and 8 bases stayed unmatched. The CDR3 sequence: CASSLATSGRLNEQFF. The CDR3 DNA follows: TGCGCCAGCAGCTTGGCGACCAGCGGGAGGCTTAATGAGCAGTTCTTC.

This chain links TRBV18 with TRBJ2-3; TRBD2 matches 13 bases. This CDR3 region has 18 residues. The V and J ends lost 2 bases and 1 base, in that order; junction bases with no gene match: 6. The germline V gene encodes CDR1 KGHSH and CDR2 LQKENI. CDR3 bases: TGTGCCAGCTCACCAAGGACTAGCGGGAGAGGGGGCACAGATACGCAGTATTTT. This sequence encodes CASSPRTSGRGGTDTQYF.

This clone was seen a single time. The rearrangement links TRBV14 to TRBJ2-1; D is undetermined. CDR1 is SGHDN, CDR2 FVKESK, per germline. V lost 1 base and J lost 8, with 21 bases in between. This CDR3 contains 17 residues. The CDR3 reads CASSQVMSSLASHEQFF. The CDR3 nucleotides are TGTGCCAGCAGCCAAGTCATGTCTAGTTTAGCCAGCCATGAGCAGTTCTTC. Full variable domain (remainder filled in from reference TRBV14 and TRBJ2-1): EAGVTQFPSHSVIEKGQTVTLRCDPISGHDNLYWYRRVMGKEIKFLLHFVKESKQDESGMPNNRFLAERTGGTYSTLKVQPAELEDSGVYFCASSQVMSSLASHEQFFGPGTRLTVL.

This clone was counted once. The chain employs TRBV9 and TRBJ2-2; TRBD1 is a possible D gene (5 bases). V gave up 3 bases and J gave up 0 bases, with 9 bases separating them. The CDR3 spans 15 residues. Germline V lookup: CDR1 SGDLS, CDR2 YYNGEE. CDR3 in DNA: TGTGCCAGCAGCGAGACAGCAACGAACACCGGGGAGCTGTTTTTT. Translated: CASSETATNTGELFF. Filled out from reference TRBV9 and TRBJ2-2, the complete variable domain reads DSGVTQTPKHLITATGQRVTLRCSPRSGDLSVYWYQQSLDQGLQFLIQYYNGEERAKGNILERFSAQQFPDLHSELNLSSLELGDSALYFCASSETATNTGELFFGEGSRLTVL.